Below, 15 T cell receptor beta chains from the same sample are listed, as sequenced in a study of CD8+ T cells in alopecia areata. Extracted RNA was reverse transcribed, and the resulting cDNA served as sequencing template. Using immunoSEQ multiplex PCR, the repertoire was profiled, and TCRdb retains in-frame clones only, with some absent. The sample records more than 100,000 clones, roughly three fifths being singletons. This sample comprised CD4+ T cells sorted from blood, obtained at week 0. All receptors come from a human donor with alopecia areata.

This clone was observed a few times. This chain uses TRBV7-3 with TRBJ1-2; no clear D gene. The CDR3 extends over 14 amino acids. The ends were cut back, 5 bases at V and 0 bases at J, with 10 bases in the middle. In germline, CDR1 is SGHTA, CDR2 FQGTGA. CDR3 residues: CASSPGATNYGYTF. The DNA of the CDR3 is TGTGCCAGCAGCCCGGGTGCTACTAACTATGGCTACACCTTC.

This clone has a handful of counts. V and J are TRBV14 and TRBJ2-2, with D unclear. Trimming left V 5 bases short and J 2 bases short, with 9 bases between. Germline loops: CDR1 SGHDN, CDR2 FVKESK. The CDR3 sequence is 14 residues long. CDR3 in DNA: TGTGCCAGCAGCAGAGACTTTAACACCGGGGAGCTGTTTTTT. It specifies CASSRDFNTGELFF.

The chain couples TRBV7-9 to TRBJ1-1, with D possibly being TRBD1 (6 bases). CDR3 length: 14 amino acids. CDR1 SEHNR and CDR2 FQNEAQ come from the germline V gene (reference sequence). Trimming shortened V by 5 bases and J by 3 bases, and 13 bases separated the two germline ends. CDR3: CASSPQGGDTEAFF. CDR3 DNA sequence: TGTGCCAGCAGCCCACAGGGTGGGGACACTGAAGCTTTCTTT.

The chain is built from TRBV14 and TRBJ1-2, with 8 nucleotides matching TRBD1. V shed 4 bases, J shed 4 bases, and the junction held 5 bases outside the gene matches. The V gene's germline CDR1 is SGHDN and CDR2 FVKESK. The CDR3 extends over 14 amino acids. As DNA, the CDR3 is TGTGCCAGCAGCCGACAGGGGTTCGGCTATGGCTACACCTTC. Its translation: CASSRQGFGYGYTF. The whole variable domain, remainder taken from reference TRBV14 and TRBJ1-2, is EAGVTQFPSHSVIEKGQTVTLRCDPISGHDNLYWYRRVMGKEIKFLLHFVKESKQDESGMPNNRFLAERTGGTYSTLKVQPAELEDSGVYFCASSRQGFGYGYTFGSGTRLTVV.

The chain has TRBV6-6 and TRBJ2-1; D is uncertain. This CDR3 has 15 residues. Germline loops: CDR1 MNHNY, CDR2 SVGAGI (reference sequence). V lost 0 bases to trimming and J lost 4 bases, with 10 bases between them. The CDR3 loop reads CASSYSTPPYNEQFF. DNA of the CDR3: TGTGCCAGCAGTTACTCGACTCCACCTTACAATGAGCAGTTCTTC.

V is TRBV11-3 and J is TRBJ1-1; D gene unclear. The CDR3 sequence is 13 residues long. Germline V gene data show CDR1 as SGHNT and CDR2 as YENEEA. V shed 5 bases and J shed 0 bases, with 7 bases lying between them. The CDR3 bases are TGTGCCAGCAGCCAAGGGTTGAACACTGAAGCTTTCTTT. It is translated as CASSQGLNTEAFF.

The genes are TRBV5-4 and TRBJ2-1, with D possibly being TRBD1 (6 bases). Germline loops: CDR1 SGHNT, CDR2 YYREEE (reference sequence). V was pared by 4 bases and J by 6 bases, with 17 bases between. This CDR3 comprises 15 residues. DNA of the CDR3: TGTGCCAGCAGCCCAAGCCAGAGGGGGAGCAATGAGCAGTTCTTC. It codes for CASSPSQRGSNEQFF.

The chain couples TRBV4-3 to TRBJ2-1, with unresolved D. CDR1 is LGHNA and CDR2 is YSLEER in the germline V gene. The CDR3 extends over 14 amino acids. V lost 4 bases, J lost 9 bases, and 16 bases lay in between. CDR3 in DNA: TGCGCCAGCAGCCGCGGTGCTCGCGCAGGTGAGCAGTTCTTC. Amino acid sequence: CASSRGARAGEQFF.

The CDR3 loop reads CAWSGLGGPETQYF. CDR3 nucleotides: TGTGCCTGGAGTGGACTCGGCGGGCCAGAGACCCAGTACTTC. The chain combines TRBV30 with TRBJ2-5; possibly TRBD2 for D (5 bases). Per germline, CDR1 GTSNPN and CDR2 SVGIG (reference sequence). The CDR3 length is 14 residues. V gave up 1 base and J gave up 4 bases, with 13 bases separating them.

The V gene is TRBV10-3, the J gene TRBJ2-6, with a possible D match to TRBD2 (6 bases). V lost 10 bases, J lost 0 bases, and 13 bases lay in between. Germline loops: CDR1 ENHRY, CDR2 SYGVKD. This CDR3 contains 15 residues. This chain's CDR3 is CATSGSFSGANVLTF. For the CDR3, the DNA is TGTGCCACCTCCGGGAGCTTCTCTGGGGCCAACGTCCTGACTTTC.

The chain links TRBV7-2 to TRBJ1-5, with 7 bases identical to TRBD1. CDR1 SGHTA and CDR2 FQGNSA come from the germline V gene. The CDR3 is 15 amino acids. The V and J ends lost 2 bases and 6 bases, in that order; junction bases with no gene match: 7. The CDR3 protein is CASSLTGDVFQPQHF. The CDR3 DNA follows: TGTGCCAGCAGCTTAACAGGGGATGTTTTTCAGCCCCAGCATTTT. The full variable domain, completed using reference TRBV7-2 and TRBJ1-5, is GAGVSQSPSNKVTEKGKDVELRCDPISGHTALYWYRQSLGQGLEFLIYFQGNSAPDKSGLPSDRFSAERTGGSVSTLTIQRTQQEDSAVYLCASSLTGDVFQPQHFGDGTRLSIL.

This chain uses TRBV7-3 with TRBJ2-1; 9 bases line up with TRBD1. Per the germline V gene, CDR1 is SGHTA and CDR2 is FQGTGA. Trimming at V came to 5 bases and at J to 3 bases, leaving 2 bases not matched to a gene. The CDR3 extends over 14 amino acids. CDR3 residues: CASSLGQGYNEQFF. CDR3 nucleotide sequence: TGTGCCAGCAGCCTGGGACAGGGCTACAATGAGCAGTTCTTC.

The chain recombines TRBV5-5 with TRBJ2-7; 7 nucleotides match TRBD1. This CDR3 spans 13 amino acids. Germline-derived CDR1 and CDR2 are SGHKS and YYEKEE (reference sequence). V trimming: 4 bases; J trimming: 5 bases; junction bases outside the gene matches: 6. CDR3 region: CASSLGTAHEQYF. CDR3 coding DNA: TGTGCCAGCAGCCTTGGGACAGCCCACGAGCAGTACTTC.

V is TRBV5-1 and J is TRBJ2-3, with TRBD2 matching over 10 bases. After removal of 4 bases from V and 2 bases from J, the junction contained 7 bases not matched to a gene. Germline loops: CDR1 SGHRS, CDR2 YFSETQ. The CDR3 contains 16 residues. The CDR3 sequence: CASSPRTSGLTDTQYF. The CDR3 DNA is TGCGCCAGCAGCCCAAGGACTAGCGGCCTCACAGATACGCAGTATTTT.

This clone was found once. The chain couples TRBV7-2 to TRBJ2-5, with TRBD2 as a possible D gene (6 bases). The CDR3 consists of 13 residues. V gave up 5 bases and J gave up 5 bases, with 12 bases separating them. Per germline, CDR1 SGHTA and CDR2 FQGNSA. CDR3 residues: CASSTRLVETQYF. For the CDR3, the DNA is TGTGCCAGCAGCACCCGACTAGTCGAGACCCAGTACTTC. The whole variable domain, remainder taken from reference TRBV7-2 and TRBJ2-5, is GAGVSQSPSNKVTEKGKDVELRCDPISGHTALYWYRQSLGQGLEFLIYFQGNSAPDKSGLPSDRFSAERTGGSVSTLTIQRTQQEDSAVYLCASSTRLVETQYFGPGTRLLVL.